The next 8 T cell receptor beta chains were all read from a single sample in a study of T cells in localized non-small cell lung cancer. Sequencing used immunoSEQ multiplex PCR; TCRdb keeps in-frame clones, though not all of them. The repertoire holds 75,000 to 90,000 clones, with approximately 84% as singletons. This specimen consisted of peripheral blood, obtained before any cancer treatment. These receptors were obtained from a man aged 35 to 69 with stage I lung adenocarcinoma.

V and J are TRBV5-1 and TRBJ2-3; 10 bases line up with TRBD1. CDR1 is SGHRS and CDR2 is YFSETQ in the germline V gene. Losses at the gene ends were 2 bases for V and 4 bases for J; bases not matched to a gene: 4. The CDR3 extends over 15 amino acids. The CDR3, as DNA: TGCGCCAGCAGCTTAGGGGACAGGGGTTCAGATACGCAGTATTTT. Amino acid sequence: CASSLGDRGSDTQYF.

This clone was found a few times. The chain couples TRBV28 to TRBJ1-5; tentative D call: TRBD1 (5 bases). The germline V and J ends were trimmed by 7 bases and 8 bases, with 12 bases remaining between them. The CDR3 length is 12 residues. Germline V gene sequence: CDR1 MDHEN, CDR2 SYDVKM. This CDR3 is CASTWGGEPQHF. The DNA of the CDR3 is TGTGCCAGCACCTGGGGAGGGGAGCCCCAGCATTTT.

As concerns this clone: The germline gene is not matched at one end of the junction; a read error may be the cause. Here the CDR3 DNA reads TGCACCAGCAGCTTCGAAAGCGTGTACCAAGAGACCCAGTACTTC. This sequence encodes CTSSFESVYQETQYF. V is TRBV5-1 and J is TRBJ2-5; D gene uncertain. Germline V gene lookup returns CDR1 SGHRS and CDR2 YFSETQ. This CDR3 is built from 15 residues. The full variable domain, completed using reference TRBV5-1 and TRBJ2-5, is KAGVTQTPRYLIKTRGQQVTLSCSPISGHRSVSWYQQTPGQGLQFLFEYFSETQRNKGNFPGRFSGRQFSNSRSEMNVSTLELGDSALYLCTSSFESVYQETQYFGPGTRLLVL.

The gene calls are TRBV9 and TRBJ2-1, with 7 bases identical to TRBD1. Per germline, CDR1 SGDLS and CDR2 YYNGEE. The junction had 2 bases not matched to a gene; V was cut back by 0 bases and J by 2 bases. The CDR3 totals 15 residues. The CDR3 spells CASSVGRGPYNEQFF. The CDR3, as DNA: TGTGCCAGCAGCGTAGGAAGGGGGCCCTACAATGAGCAGTTCTTC.

This clone was seen more than once but under ten times. Here the CDR3 reads CASSFGSYGYTF. In DNA, the CDR3 is TGCGCCAGCAGCTTCGGTAGCTATGGCTACACCTTC. The chain employs TRBV5-1 and TRBJ1-2, with D unresolved. V was pared by 2 bases and J by 4 bases, with 6 bases between. The CDR3 has 12 amino acids. CDR1 SGHRS and CDR2 YFSETQ come from the germline V gene.

This clone was observed a few times. The chain is built from TRBV6-6 and TRBJ2-1; 10 bases are a match to TRBD2. V was clipped by 8 bases and J by 8 bases; unmatched bases: 12. The length of the CDR3 is 15 residues. In germline, CDR1 is MNHNY, CDR2 SVGAGI (reference sequence). CDR3: CASGASSGRRDEQFF. The CDR3 DNA reads TGTGCCAGCGGCGCGTCTAGCGGGAGACGCGATGAGCAGTTCTTC.

The chain has TRBV29-1 and TRBJ2-1; D remains unclear. The CDR3 totals 18 residues. With 2 bases removed from V and 0 bases from J, the gap between germline ends came to 20 bases. Germline V gives CDR1 SQVTM, CDR2 ANQGSEA. The CDR3 is CSVEIGLMRRSSYNEQFF. In DNA form, the CDR3 reads TGCAGCGTTGAAATTGGCCTGATGCGACGGAGCTCCTACAATGAGCAGTTCTTC.

This clone was counted a single time. The V gene is TRBV5-4, the J gene TRBJ2-1, with a possible D match to TRBD2 (5 bases). Germline V lookup: CDR1 SGHNT, CDR2 YYREEE (reference sequence). This CDR3 contains 16 residues. V was trimmed by 2 bases and J by 0 bases, leaving 12 bases between them. The CDR3 loop reads CASSFARASSYNEQFF. The DNA of the CDR3 is TGTGCCAGCAGCTTTGCGCGGGCCAGCTCCTACAATGAGCAGTTCTTC.